Listed below are T cell receptor beta chains from one sample, sequenced in a study of response to subunit inactivated influenza vaccine. From the RT-PCR reads, TCRdb called clonotypes with MiXCR, one entry per CDR3 protein. The sample yields under 800,000 distinct CDR3 sequences, approximately 15% seen once. This material consisted of PBMCs from blood, taken roughly 2 weeks before vaccination. All receptors come from a man in his fifties who received an inactivated influenza vaccine. Each CDR3 is given with its conserved first and last residue. The order of the fields is V gene, clone size, J gene, D gene, CDR3 protein, CDR3 DNA. A D gene is named only where the DNA matches it firmly. The size entry is marked missing in some rows and otherwise reads once, few, many or a size class.

>TRBV20-1|many|TRBJ1-5|TRBD1
CSARDMNRGSNQPQHF
TGCAGTGCTAGAGATATGAACAGGGGAAGCAATCAGCCCCAGCATTTT
>TRBV6-2/TRBV6-3|NA|TRBJ1-2|NA
CASSYETDYGYTF
TGTGCCAGCAGTTACGAGACGGACTATGGCTACACCTTC
>TRBV7-2|few|TRBJ2-1|TRBD1
CASSWTGEDEQFF
TGTGCCAGCAGCTGGACAGGGGAGGATGAGCAGTTCTTC
>TRBV29-1|NA|TRBJ1-2|NA
CSVERSGQHYGYTF
TGCAGCGTTGAACGCTCAGGACAGCACTATGGCTACACCTTC
>TRBV12-3/TRBV12-4|many|TRBJ1-1|NA
CASSPGPGGAFF
TGTGCCAGCAGTCCCGGGCCCGGAGGGGCTTTCTTT
>TRBV3-1|NA|TRBJ2-7|NA
CASSQRRDPYEQYF
TGTGCCAGCAGCCAGCGCCGGGACCCCTACGAGCAGTACTTC
>TRBV7-2|NA|TRBJ2-3|TRBD2
CASSPGGGLAPHTQYF
TGTGCCAGCAGCCCCGGGGGGGGACTAGCCCCCCATACGCAGTATTTT
>TRBV2|NA|TRBJ1-5|NA
CASSEKSWVQPQHF
TGTGCCAGCAGTGAAAAATCGTGGGTGCAGCCCCAGCATTTT
>TRBV18|NA|TRBJ2-7|TRBD1
CASSPPTGTRNEQYF
TGTGCCAGCTCACCACCGACAGGGACGAGGAACGAGCAGTACTTC
>TRBV29-1|few|TRBJ1-2|TRBD1
CSVEDRGRKGYGYTF
TGCAGCGTTGAGGACAGGGGCAGGAAAGGATATGGCTACACCTTC
>TRBV12-3/TRBV12-4|many|TRBJ2-7|TRBD1
CASSLAGQYEQYF
TGTGCCAGCAGTTTAGCGGGACAGTACGAGCAGTACTTC
>TRBV24-1|few|TRBJ1-2|NA
CATSAPQMGPSDGYTF
TGTGCCACCAGTGCACCTCAGATGGGCCCTTCGGATGGCTACACCTTC
>TRBV6-5|few|TRBJ1-2|NA
CASSYQQRNYGYTF
TGTGCCAGCAGTTACCAACAGCGAAACTATGGCTACACCTTC
>TRBV30|NA|TRBJ1-4|NA
CAWSYRGANEKLFF
TGTGCCTGGAGCTACCGGGGGGCTAATGAAAAACTGTTTTTT
>TRBV6-5|NA|TRBJ2-3|NA
CASRQFTDTQYF
TGTGCCAGCCGACAGTTCACAGATACGCAGTATTTT
>TRBV20-1|few|TRBJ2-7|TRBD2
CSARAPLGLASRGEQYF
TGCAGTGCTAGAGCCCCTCTTGGACTAGCGAGCCGCGGCGAGCAGTACTTC
>TRBV12-3/TRBV12-4|NA|TRBJ1-6|NA
CASSLGATAINSPLHF
TGTGCCAGCAGTTTAGGGGCGACAGCCATTAATTCACCCCTCCACTTT
>TRBV5-1|few|TRBJ1-4|TRBD1
CASSSLPGQGGEKLFF
TGCGCCAGCAGCTCCCTCCCGGGACAGGGAGGAGAAAAACTGTTTTTT
>TRBV5-1|many|TRBJ2-1|TRBD2
CASSLVGGTINEQFF
TGCGCCAGCAGCTTGGTGGGAGGGACCATCAATGAGCAGTTCTTC
>TRBV20-1|few|TRBJ1-4|TRBD1
CSATGTGVENEKLFF
TGCAGTGCAACCGGGACAGGGGTGGAGAATGAAAAACTGTTTTTT
>TRBV6-2/TRBV6-3|few|TRBJ2-3|TRBD1
CASRGGQGANTDTQYF
TGTGCCAGCAGGGGGGGACAGGGGGCAAACACAGATACGCAGTATTTT
>TRBV10-3|NA|TRBJ1-5|TRBD1
CAISDSGGGNQPQHF
TGTGCCATCAGTGATTCAGGGGGCGGCAATCAGCCCCAGCATTTT
>TRBV20-1|few|TRBJ2-5|TRBD2
CSASDLAGGRETQYF
TGCAGTGCTAGCGACTTAGCGGGAGGGCGTGAGACCCAGTACTTC
>TRBV5-1|NA|TRBJ1-4|TRBD1
CANSTGRGNEKLFF
TGCGCCAACTCGACAGGGCGAGGTAATGAAAAACTGTTTTTT
>TRBV18|few|TRBJ1-2|NA
CASSLRRDPGDGYTF
TGTGCCAGCTCACTTCGCCGGGACCCGGGGGATGGCTACACCTTC
>TRBV4-3|NA|TRBJ1-6|NA
CASSQFVRSPLHF
TGCGCCAGCAGCCAATTTGTTCGCTCACCCCTCCACTTT
>TRBV25-1|many|TRBJ1-1|NA
CASSADKMNTEAFF
TGTGCCAGCAGTGCTGACAAGATGAACACTGAAGCTTTCTTT